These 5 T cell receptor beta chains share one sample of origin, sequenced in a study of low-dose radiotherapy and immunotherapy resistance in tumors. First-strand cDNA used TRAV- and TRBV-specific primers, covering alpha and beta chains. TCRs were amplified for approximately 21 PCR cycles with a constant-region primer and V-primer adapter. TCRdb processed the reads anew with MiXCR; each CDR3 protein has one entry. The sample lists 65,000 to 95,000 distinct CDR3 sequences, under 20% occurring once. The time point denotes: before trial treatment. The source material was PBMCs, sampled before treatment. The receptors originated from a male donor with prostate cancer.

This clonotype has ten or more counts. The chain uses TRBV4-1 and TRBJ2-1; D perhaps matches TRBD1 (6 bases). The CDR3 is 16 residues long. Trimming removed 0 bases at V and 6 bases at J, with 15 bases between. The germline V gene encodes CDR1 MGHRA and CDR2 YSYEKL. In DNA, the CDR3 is TGCGCCAGCAGCCAAGATGGGGCAGGGGCCGGCAATGAGCAGTTCTTC. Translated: CASSQDGAGAGNEQFF.

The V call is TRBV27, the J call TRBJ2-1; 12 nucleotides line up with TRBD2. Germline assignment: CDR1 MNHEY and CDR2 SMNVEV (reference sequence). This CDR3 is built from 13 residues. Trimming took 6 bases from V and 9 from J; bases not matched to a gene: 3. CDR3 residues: CASSWTSGIEQFF. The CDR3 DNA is TGTGCCAGCAGCTGGACTAGCGGGATTGAGCAGTTCTTC.

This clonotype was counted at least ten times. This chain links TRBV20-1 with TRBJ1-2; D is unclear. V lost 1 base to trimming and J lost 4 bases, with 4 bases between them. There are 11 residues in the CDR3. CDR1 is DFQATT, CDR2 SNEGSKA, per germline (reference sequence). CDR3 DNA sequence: TGCAGTGCTAGAGCTTTCTATGGCTACACCTTC. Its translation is CSARAFYGYTF.

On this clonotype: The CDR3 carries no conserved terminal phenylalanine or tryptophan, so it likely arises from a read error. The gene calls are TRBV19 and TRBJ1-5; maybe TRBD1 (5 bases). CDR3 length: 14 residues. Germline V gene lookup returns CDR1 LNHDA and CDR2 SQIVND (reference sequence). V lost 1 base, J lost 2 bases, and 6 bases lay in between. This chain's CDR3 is CASSIGQRNQPQHL. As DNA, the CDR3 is TGTGCCAGTAGTATAGGACAGCGCAATCAGCCCCAGCATTTA.

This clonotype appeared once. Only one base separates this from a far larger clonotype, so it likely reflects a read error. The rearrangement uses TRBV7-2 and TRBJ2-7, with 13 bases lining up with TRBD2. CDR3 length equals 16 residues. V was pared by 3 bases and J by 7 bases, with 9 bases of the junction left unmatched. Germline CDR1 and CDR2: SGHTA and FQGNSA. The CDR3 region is CASSFTTSGGADEQYF. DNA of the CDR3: TGTGCCAGCAGCTTCACCACTAGCGGGGGGGCCGATGAGCAGTACTTC. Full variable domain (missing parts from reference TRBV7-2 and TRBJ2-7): GAGVSQSPSNKVTEKGKDVELRCDPISGHTALYWYRQSLGQGLEFLIYFQGNSAPDKSGLPSDRFSAERTGGSVSTLTIQRTQQEDSAVYLCASSFTTSGGADEQYFGPGTRLTVT.